The 27 T cell receptor beta chains below were found in one sample sequenced in a study of shared clonotypes between healthy human individuals. Produced via immunoSEQ multiplex PCR; TCRdb's table is partial and in-frame only. The sample yields 100,000 or so clones, more than 65% seen once. Material: memory CD8+ T cells sorted from blood. Stated subset: CD45RO+ cells pooled with CCR7-negative TemRA cells. These receptors originate from a woman aged 30 to 39 in good health.

In this sample, this clone turned up a few times. The V call is TRBV7-9, the J call TRBJ2-2, with D tentatively TRBD1 (6 bases). The CDR3 has 13 amino acids. The germline gives CDR1 SEHNR, CDR2 FQNEAQ (reference sequence). Trimming removed 11 bases from V and 0 bases from J, with 10 bases in between. CDR3 region: CAVQGTNTGELFF. DNA of the CDR3: TGTGCCGTACAGGGTACGAACACCGGGGAGCTGTTTTTT.

Ten or more counts support this clone. The CDR3, as DNA: TGTGCCATCAGTGAATCACTAGCGGGAGGTAGCGAGCAGTACTTC. This encodes CAISESLAGGSEQYF. The V and J genes are TRBV10-3 and TRBJ2-7, with 12 positions matching TRBD2. Germline V gives CDR1 ENHRY, CDR2 SYGVKD. This CDR3 comprises 15 residues. The trim removed 3 bases at V and 6 bases at J, leaving 6 bases unmatched.

The genes are TRBV7-9 and TRBJ2-7; 7 nucleotides line up with TRBD2. This CDR3 is 18 amino acids long. Germline V gives CDR1 SEHNR, CDR2 FQNEAQ (reference sequence). Losses at the gene ends were 4 bases for V and 5 bases for J; bases not matched to a gene: 20. The CDR3 coding sequence is TGTGCCAGCAGCTCCCTAAAGCGGGGCCTACCTGGTCGGGACGAGCAGTACTTC. It specifies CASSSLKRGLPGRDEQYF. The variable domain in full, with the rest retrieved from reference TRBV7-9 and TRBJ2-7, is DTGVSQNPRHKITKRGQNVTFRCDPISEHNRLYWYRQTLGQGPEFLTYFQNEAQLEKSRLLSDRFSAERPKGSFSTLEIQRTEQGDSAMYLCASSSLKRGLPGRDEQYFGPGTRLTVT.

The sample holds a few counts of this clone. The rearrangement links TRBV4-1 to TRBJ2-2; maybe TRBD2 (6 bases). V dropped 8 bases and J dropped 0 bases, with 16 bases sitting between them. Per germline, CDR1 MGHRA and CDR2 YSYEKL. The CDR3 has 16 residues. CDR3: CASSSGDSANTGELFF. The CDR3 nucleotides are TGCGCCAGCTCCTCCGGGGACTCGGCGAACACCGGGGAGCTGTTTTTT.

The chain links TRBV15 to TRBJ1-2; a weak D match, TRBD1 (5 bases). This CDR3 has 14 residues. Trimming removed 0 bases from V and 4 bases from J, with 9 bases in between. Germline assignment: CDR1 LNHNV and CDR2 YYDKDF (reference sequence). The CDR3 sequence is CATSRDLGGYGYTF. The CDR3 DNA reads TGTGCCACCAGCAGAGATCTGGGGGGCTATGGCTACACCTTC. The full variable domain, rest sourced from reference TRBV15 and TRBJ1-2, is DAMVIQNPRYQVTQFGKPVTLSCSQTLNHNVMYWYQQKSSQAPKLLFHYYDKDFNNEADTPDNFQSRRPNTSFCFLDIRSPGLGDTAMYLCATSRDLGGYGYTFGSGTRLTVV.

The chain combines TRBV2 with TRBJ1-1, with D unresolved. From germline, CDR1 is SNHLY and CDR2 FYNNEI. The CDR3 is 9 residues long. Trimming took off 7 bases at V and 9 bases at J, with 6 bases between the two ends. The CDR3 coding sequence is TGTGCCAGCACCTTACAAGCTTTCTTT. Translated, it gives CASTLQAFF.

The sample holds a few counts of this clone. This chain joins TRBV7-8 and TRBJ2-7; D call uncertain. The ends were cut back, 5 bases at V and 2 bases at J, with 13 bases in the middle. Germline V lookup: CDR1 SGHVS, CDR2 FQNEAQ. This CDR3 has 14 amino acids. The CDR3 reads CASSVTNTAYEQYF. CDR3 DNA: TGTGCCAGCAGCGTGACCAATACCGCCTACGAGCAGTACTTC.

The chain couples TRBV11-2 to TRBJ1-2, with D unclear. The V gene's germline CDR1 is SGHAT and CDR2 FQNNGV. V was shortened by 6 bases and J by 6 bases, with 14 bases between the two germline ends. The CDR3 contains 13 residues. The CDR3 DNA reads TGTGCCAGCAGTCTAGGCACAGCCGATGGCTACACCTTC. Amino acid sequence: CASSLGTADGYTF.

This sequence joins TRBV25-1 and TRBJ2-7; 9 bases agree with TRBD1. The V gene end was trimmed by 7 bases and the J gene end by 4 bases; junction bases not matched to a gene: 8. The CDR3 totals 14 residues. The germline gives CDR1 MGHDK, CDR2 SYGVNS. The CDR3 region is CASTEGQGGYEQYF. The CDR3, as DNA: TGTGCCAGCACCGAGGGACAGGGAGGGTACGAGCAGTACTTC.

The V gene is TRBV30, the J gene TRBJ2-7; D is undetermined. Germline CDR1 is GTSNPN and CDR2 is SVGIG (reference sequence). The germline V and J ends were trimmed by 4 bases and 4 bases, with 14 bases remaining between them. The CDR3 totals 13 residues. This CDR3 reads CAWNLGPGYEQYF. The DNA for the CDR3 is TGTGCCTGGAACTTAGGTCCCGGATACGAGCAGTACTTC.

This clone has a single count. The V gene is TRBV7-6, the J gene TRBJ2-5, with D possibly TRBD2 on 5 matching bases. This CDR3 is 13 amino acids long. Per germline, CDR1 SGHVS and CDR2 FNYEAQ. V lost 4 bases to trimming and J lost 4 bases, with 10 bases between them. In DNA, the CDR3 is TGTGCCAGCAGCTCCCGACTATTAGAGACCCAGTACTTC. This gives the protein CASSSRLLETQYF. Full variable domain (outside the CDR3, taken from reference TRBV7-6 and TRBJ2-5): GAGVSQSPRYKVTKRGQDVALRCDPISGHVSLYWYRQALGQGPEFLTYFNYEAQQDKSGLPNDRFSAERPEGSISTLTIQRTEQRDSAMYRCASSSRLLETQYFGPGTRLLVL.

The rearrangement links TRBV9 to TRBJ2-3; 9 bases are a match to TRBD2. With 3 bases clipped from V and 3 bases from J, the junction kept 11 bases outside the gene matches. The CDR3 is made up of 17 amino acids. Germline CDR1 and CDR2: SGDLS and YYNGEE. CDR3 residues: CASSAWGREGMTDTQYF. CDR3 DNA: TGTGCCAGCAGCGCGTGGGGGCGGGAGGGAATGACAGATACGCAGTATTTT. The complete variable domain, with remaining parts taken from reference TRBV9 and TRBJ2-3, reads DSGVTQTPKHLITATGQRVTLRCSPRSGDLSVYWYQQSLDQGLQFLIQYYNGEERAKGNILERFSAQQFPDLHSELNLSSLELGDSALYFCASSAWGREGMTDTQYFGPGTRLTVL.

On this clone: A far larger clone is one base from this, pointing to a likely read error. As DNA, the CDR3 is TGTGCCAGCACGGGTAGGGGATGGGTGAGGAAAAACATTCAGTACTTC. Translating gives CASTGRGWVRKNIQYF. The chain recombines TRBV28 with TRBJ2-4, with D possibly matching TRBD1 (5 bases). V was pared by 7 bases and J by 4 bases, with 20 bases between. The germline gives CDR1 MDHEN, CDR2 SYDVKM. The CDR3 is 16 residues long.

The chain combines TRBV5-6 with TRBJ2-2; 12 bases align to TRBD2. The CDR3 has 18 residues. Germline CDR1 and CDR2: SGHDT and YYEEEE. Unmatched junction bases numbered 10, after V lost 0 bases and J lost 7 bases. CDR3 DNA sequence: TGTGCCAGCAGCTTGGAGCGAACTAGCGGGAGGAGCGTCGGGGAGCTGTTTTTT. Encoded protein: CASSLERTSGRSVGELFF.

Comment on this clone: This may come from a read error, since a much larger clone is one base off. The rearrangement uses TRBV4-1 and TRBJ2-1, with D hard to call. CDR1 is MGHRA, CDR2 YSYEKL, per germline. Trimming removed 5 bases at V and 4 bases at J, with 12 bases between. The CDR3 consists of 14 residues. The CDR3 bases are TGCGCCAGCAGCAGGTCTGAGGATTACAATGAGCAGTTCTTC. Amino acids: CASSRSEDYNEQFF.

This clone was counted only a few times. V usage is TRBV7-9 and J usage is TRBJ2-6; no clear D. CDR3 length: 16 amino acids. The germline CDR1 and CDR2 sequences are SEHNR and FQNEAQ (reference sequence). V lost 2 bases and J 0 bases, leaving 8 bases between the germline ends. CDR3 residues: CASSLSYGSGANVLTF. The CDR3 DNA is TGTGCCAGCAGCTTAAGTTACGGCTCTGGGGCCAACGTCCTGACTTTC.

This clone occurred once. This chain joins TRBV7-2 and TRBJ1-1; no definite D call. Germline-derived CDR1 and CDR2 are SGHTA and FQGNSA. V was pared by 1 base and J by 2 bases, with 8 bases between. The CDR3 loop spans 14 amino acids. The DNA for the CDR3 is TGTGCCAGCAGCTTAGGAGGGAGTAACACTGAAGCTTTCTTT. It encodes CASSLGGSNTEAFF.

This clone appeared a few times. The chain employs TRBV25-1 and TRBJ2-7, with TRBD1 matching 8 bases. Germline V gives CDR1 MGHDK, CDR2 SYGVNS. The length of the CDR3 is 12 residues. The CDR3 DNA is TGTGCTTCCGGGACAGGCGGCTACGAGCAGTACTTC. Amino acid sequence: CASGTGGYEQYF.

This sequence joins TRBV6-1 and TRBJ2-7, with a possible D match to TRBD2 (6 bases). Per germline, CDR1 MNHNS and CDR2 SASEGT. V was cut by 8 bases and J by 6 bases, with 17 bases left in between. The CDR3 is made up of 13 amino acids. CDR3 DNA sequence: TGTGCCAGCGGGGGGACTTGGATCTCCGAGCAGTACTTC. It codes for CASGGTWISEQYF.

This sequence joins TRBV28 and TRBJ2-7; TRBD1 aligns across 9 bases. The V gene's germline CDR1 is MDHEN and CDR2 SYDVKM. The CDR3 contains 16 residues. Trimming cost V 3 bases and J 6 bases; bases outside gene matches: 12. This CDR3 reads CASSFYTGGYFLEQYF. In DNA, the CDR3 is TGTGCCAGCAGTTTCTATACAGGGGGCTATTTCCTCGAGCAGTACTTC.

The rearrangement links TRBV9 to TRBJ2-7; D is perhaps TRBD1 (7 bases). V was trimmed by 3 bases and J by 1 base, leaving 14 bases between them. Germline V gene data show CDR1 as SGDLS and CDR2 as YYNGEE. CDR3 length equals 15 residues. The CDR3 coding sequence is TGTGCCAGCAGCGGCGGGACAGATCCTTCCTACGAGCAGTACTTC. It yields the protein CASSGGTDPSYEQYF.

The chain uses TRBV19 and TRBJ1-2; D is undetermined. The CDR3 loop spans 14 amino acids. Germline CDR1 reads LNHDA; CDR2 reads SQIVND (reference sequence). V gave up 7 bases and J gave up 8 bases, with 20 bases separating them. DNA of the CDR3: TGTGCCAGTAATCCGGGCAGCAACCGGTGGGGCTACACCTTC. It encodes CASNPGSNRWGYTF.

The V gene is TRBV11-2, the J gene TRBJ2-7, with D tentatively TRBD1 or TRBD2 (5 bases each). The CDR3 length is 15 residues. CDR1 is SGHAT and CDR2 is FQNNGV in the germline V gene. Trimming removed 2 bases at V and 3 bases at J, with 14 bases between. The DNA for the CDR3 is TGTGCCAGCAGCTTATTGAGGGGTCAGTACTACGAGCAGTACTTC. Protein sequence: CASSLLRGQYYEQYF.

The chain couples TRBV21-1 to TRBJ2-7; TRBD2, the table's D call, lacks a check against the DNA. TRBV21-1 is a pseudogene. The CDR3 has 16 amino acids. CDR3 in amino acids: CASLSGRALTSYEQYF. The CDR3 bases are TGTGCCAGCTTAAGCGGGAGGGCCTTGACCTCCTACGAGCAGTACTTC.

The rearrangement joins TRBV10-2 to TRBJ2-2, with unresolved D. The CDR3 has 14 residues. V gave up 4 bases and J gave up 6 bases, with 12 bases separating them. Germline CDR1 is WSHSY and CDR2 is SAAADI. CDR3 loop: CASSGRFPAGELFF. The CDR3 DNA is TGCGCCAGCAGTGGACGTTTTCCGGCCGGGGAGCTGTTTTTT.

This clone was recorded only once. The CDR3 spells CASSSKKRLASYYNEQFF. The CDR3 nucleotides read TGTGCCAGCAGCTCAAAGAAGCGACTAGCGAGTTACTACAATGAGCAGTTCTTC. The chain combines TRBV5-6 with TRBJ2-1; 8 nucleotides align to TRBD2. The germline CDR1 and CDR2 sequences are SGHDT and YYEEEE. Trimming cost V 3 bases and J 3 bases; bases outside gene matches: 14. The CDR3 covers 18 residues.

V gene TRBV6-1 combines with J gene TRBJ1-2; D uncertain. Germline V CDR1 and CDR2: MNHNS, SASEGT. Trimming pared 3 bases from V and 4 bases from J, leaving 3 bases between. The CDR3 has 11 residues. This CDR3 is CASSDSYGYTF. In DNA, the CDR3 is TGTGCCAGCAGTGATTCCTATGGCTACACCTTC.